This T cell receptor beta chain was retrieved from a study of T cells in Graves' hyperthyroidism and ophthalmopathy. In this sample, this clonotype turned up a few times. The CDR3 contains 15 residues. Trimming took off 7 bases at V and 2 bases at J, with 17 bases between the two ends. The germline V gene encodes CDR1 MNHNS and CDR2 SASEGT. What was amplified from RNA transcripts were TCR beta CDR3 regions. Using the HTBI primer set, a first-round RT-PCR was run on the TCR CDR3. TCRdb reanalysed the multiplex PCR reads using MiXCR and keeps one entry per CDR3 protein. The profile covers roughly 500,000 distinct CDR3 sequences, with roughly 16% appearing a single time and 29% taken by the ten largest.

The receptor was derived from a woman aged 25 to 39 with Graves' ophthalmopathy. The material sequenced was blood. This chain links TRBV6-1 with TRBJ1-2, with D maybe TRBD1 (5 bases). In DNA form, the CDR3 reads TGTGCCAGCAACCCAGTCCCGGGGGTGAACTATGGCTACACCTTC. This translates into CASNPVPGVNYGYTF.